The rows below give T cell receptor beta chains drawn from one sample of a study of blood T cell repertoires in COVID-19. This table comes from immunoSEQ multiplex PCR, and its TCRdb copy is limited to in-frame clones, with some not included. The sample includes fewer than 250,000 clones, roughly 86% of them seen just once. Sequencing was done on a sample of PBMCs or T cells enriched from blood (not recorded which). The receptors were sampled from a woman in her forties in a cohort exposed to, infected with or recovered from COVID-19 (not recorded which). Each CDR3 is given with its conserved first and last residue. The order of the fields is V gene, CDR3 length, CDR3 protein.

V gene: TRBV5-5
CDR3 length: 13
CDR3 protein: CASSFQDLYGYTF

V gene: TRBV11-2
CDR3 length: 13
CDR3 protein: CASSLAKNTEAFF

V gene: TRBV7-8
CDR3 length: 16
CDR3 protein: CASSPKTVPSGNTIYF

V gene: TRBV27
CDR3 length: 12
CDR3 protein: CASSSRGETQYF

V gene: TRBV3-1/TRBV3-2
CDR3 length: 18
CDR3 protein: CASSQDPKRRTSTDTQYF

V gene: TRBV18
CDR3 length: 13
CDR3 protein: CASSRGTLQPQHF

V gene: TRBV4-1
CDR3 length: 17
CDR3 protein: CASSQESFRTGLGGYTF

V gene: TRBV2
CDR3 length: 13
CDR3 protein: CASSVDSITEAFF

V gene: TRBV5-1
CDR3 length: 13
CDR3 protein: CASNLGTAYGYTF

V gene: TRBV13
CDR3 length: 16
CDR3 protein: CASSSTGVVRNTEAFF

V gene: TRBV6-2/TRBV6-3
CDR3 length: 13
CDR3 protein: CASSYRGTGTQYF

V gene: TRBV7-9
CDR3 length: 13
CDR3 protein: CASSRQGNTEAFF

V gene: TRBV6-1
CDR3 length: 17
CDR3 protein: CASSEGEGEAGANVLTF

V gene: TRBV6-2/TRBV6-3
CDR3 length: 14
CDR3 protein: CASSYWDSNTEAFF

V gene: TRBV19
CDR3 length: 15
CDR3 protein: CASSLTTGGEDTQYF

V gene: TRBV5-1
CDR3 length: 15
CDR3 protein: CASSSDRGDTGELFF

V gene: TRBV28
CDR3 length: 17
CDR3 protein: CASSSPSQLAGGHEQFF

V gene: TRBV27
CDR3 length: 15
CDR3 protein: CASSSGWGVQETQYF

V gene: TRBV6-5
CDR3 length: 14
CDR3 protein: CASSSSPQFYGYTF

V gene: TRBV9
CDR3 length: 15
CDR3 protein: CASSPRGQLDTEAFF

V gene: TRBV2
CDR3 length: 14
CDR3 protein: CASSEGQGVGEAFF

V gene: TRBV6-1
CDR3 length: 15
CDR3 protein: CASSEAETGGAEAFF

V gene: TRBV5-4
CDR3 length: 15
CDR3 protein: CASSSGQGGNSPLHF

V gene: TRBV28
CDR3 length: 15
CDR3 protein: CASSLRTGTTAEQYF

V gene: TRBV13
CDR3 length: 16
CDR3 protein: CASSPRGSGGTYEQYF

V gene: TRBV6-5
CDR3 length: 14
CDR3 protein: CASSYLTESSPLHF

V gene: TRBV28
CDR3 length: 14
CDR3 protein: CASSRRGQRDEAFF

V gene: TRBV3-1/TRBV3-2
CDR3 length: 16
CDR3 protein: CASSRTTGQLGYGYTF

V gene: TRBV19
CDR3 length: 16
CDR3 protein: CASSATGAGYGQPQHF

V gene: TRBV7-9
CDR3 length: 13
CDR3 protein: CASSSGENTEAFF

V gene: TRBV11-3
CDR3 length: 15
CDR3 protein: CASSARQGMNTEAFF

V gene: TRBV7-9
CDR3 length: 15
CDR3 protein: CASSAGQGAHYEQYF

V gene: TRBV27
CDR3 length: 15
CDR3 protein: CASSSGGEWNYGYTF

V gene: TRBV4-1
CDR3 length: 16
CDR3 protein: CASSQGGGRERNEQYF

V gene: TRBV28
CDR3 length: 12
CDR3 protein: CASSRYTDTQYF

V gene: TRBV27
CDR3 length: 15
CDR3 protein: CASSLLGQGSGEQFF

V gene: TRBV7-2
CDR3 length: 14
CDR3 protein: CASSLWATGGEQYF

V gene: TRBV24-1
CDR3 length: 12
CDR3 protein: CATSDGRVGAFF

V gene: TRBV23-1
CDR3 length: 17
CDR3 protein: CASSQRCGGKSNQPQHF

V gene: TRBV6-5
CDR3 length: 14
CDR3 protein: CASRPGQGNSPLHF

V gene: TRBV7-9
CDR3 length: 14
CDR3 protein: CASSLSGGGQPQHF

V gene: TRBV27
CDR3 length: 14
CDR3 protein: CASSLRGIIYEQYF